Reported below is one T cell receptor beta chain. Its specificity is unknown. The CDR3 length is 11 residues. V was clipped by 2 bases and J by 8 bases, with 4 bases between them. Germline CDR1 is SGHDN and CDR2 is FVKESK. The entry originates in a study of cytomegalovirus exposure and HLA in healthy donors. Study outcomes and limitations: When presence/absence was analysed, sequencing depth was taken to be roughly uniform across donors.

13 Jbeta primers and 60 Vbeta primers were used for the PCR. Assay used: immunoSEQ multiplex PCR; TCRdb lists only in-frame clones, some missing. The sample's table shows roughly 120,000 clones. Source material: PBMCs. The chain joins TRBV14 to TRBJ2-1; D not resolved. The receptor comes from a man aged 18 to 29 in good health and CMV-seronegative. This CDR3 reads CASSQRYEQFF. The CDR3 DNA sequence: TGTGCCAGCAGCCAACGTTATGAGCAGTTCTTC. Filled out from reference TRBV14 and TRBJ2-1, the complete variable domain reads EAGVTQFPSHSVIEKGQTVTLRCDPISGHDNLYWYRRVMGKEIKFLLHFVKESKQDESGMPNNRFLAERTGGTYSTLKVQPAELEDSGVYFCASSQRYEQFFGPGTRLTVL.